What follows is one T cell receptor beta chain and its context. Its antigen has not been determined. No much larger clonotype is one base removed from it; base qualities were not supplied. The entry originates in a study of shared clonotypes between healthy human individuals (dated by TCRdb to the early 2020s). Regarding the research as a whole: A couple of women and a few men aged 18 to 49 years were included in the cohort. For each donor, CD4 naive and CD4 memory were each given three plates, CD8 naive was given two plates, and CD8 memory was given one plate. The study deeply sequenced blood TCR repertoires of roughly five healthy adults to estimate repertoire size and the extent of clonotype sharing between individuals. Libraries were prepared and TCR repertoires were sequenced by different laboratories using diverse techniques, in order to increase sequencing depth and limit assay-specific biases. Leukapheresis yielded between about 0.85 and 10 billion PBMCs per donor.

The donors were healthy, HIV-negative adults with no recently reported acute infections or vaccinations. Every donor was a Caucasian adult living in Nashville, Tennessee, USA. CD4+ T cells were enriched by magnetic negative selection; naive cells were then positively selected on CD45RA, and the negative fraction formed the memory subset. After blood collection by leukapheresis, PBMCs were isolated using Ficoll-Histopaque density gradient centrifugation and then cryopreserved in the vapor phase of liquid nitrogen. Analytical flow cytometry was used to check the purity and quantity of each magnetically sorted T cell population. Genomic DNA was isolated from each sorted fraction and quantified by UV absorbance on a Nanodrop 2000c. The germline V gene (reference sequence) sets CDR1 to LNHNV and CDR2 to YYDKDF. The CDR3 contains 15 residues, cysteine and phenylalanine counted. Only the CDR3 DNA is retained, 45 bases long and in frame from the first base. V is clipped by 3 bases and J by 2 bases, and the sequence between their germline boundaries is 11 bases long.

The full study reports these points: Naive subsets generally had larger estimated clonotype richness than memory subsets did. Compared with non-shared clonotypes, clonotypes shared by all four sorted-subset donors had higher generation probabilities. Because the study included only a small number of donors, the genetic and exposure-history diversity represented was limited. Sampling was restricted to blood, and TCR repertoires in tissues likely differ from the TCR repertoires found in blood. When a few donors were compared, the shared fraction of clonotypes was roughly 4.8% for naive CD4, 3% to 4% for naive CD8, 2% to 2.5% for memory CD4, and around 0.37% for memory CD8. Rarefaction of sorted-subset datasets indicated incomplete sequencing despite the large sequencing depth. Based on pairwise subsampling, the degree of clonotype sharing among donors was expected to be affected by sequencing depth.

Using the deep immunoSEQ assay, TCR CDR3 regions were amplified from genomic DNA by multiplex PCR. Extracted genomic DNA from each cell subset was spread evenly across all wells of several immunoSEQ 96-well plates, with each plate serving as a replicate. For sorted subsets, each replicate PCR was loaded with 150 to 250 ng genomic DNA, equivalent to roughly 30,000 T cell genomes. The purified libraries were quantified using a Qubit 3.0 fluorometer, sized with a Bioanalyzer 2100, and then quantified again using the KAPA Library Quantification kit. Every immunoSEQ 96-well plate was sequenced on a dedicated single-read 150-cycle Illumina NextSeq 550 flow cell. On the study's bioinformatics: Because only junctional sequences without quality scores were contained in the immunoSEQ output, filtering matching that applied to full-length reads could not be performed. To assign V/J genes and CDR3, sequences were annotated against IMGT germline references using PyIR, a Python wrapper for IgBLAST v1.9. Any read was removed if the V/J assignment was weak (E-value above 1e-6), the CDR3 was missing, or the read contained stop codons, out-of-frame junctions, or ambiguous translated residues. V3J clonotypes were defined by identical inferred V gene, J gene, and CDR3 amino acid sequence. Percentage overlap between repertoires was computed as shared unique clonotypes divided by the size of the smaller repertoire. RTK rarefaction, the Chao1 estimator, and Recon v2.1 estimates of unobserved clonotypes were used to assess repertoire richness. For all TCRbeta clonotypes obtained by the gDNA method from a handful of donors, generation probabilities were computed with OLGA. The table comes from immuneACCESS by way of TCRdb, which keeps in-frame sequences with V and J called. Part of the clones is missing from these tables; in studies checked, under half for an unresolved V gene and the rest for unknown reasons. V, J and clone size reflect that table, while D and trimming were determined from the DNA. The sample has under 1,900,000 clones on record, approximately 98.5% of them singletons. The ten biggest clones cover 0.3% to 0.45% of the sample.

The sequenced sample was naive CD4+ T cells sorted from blood. Per the publication, the cell subset or site label means: CD45RA+ positively selected. This receptor was obtained from a man younger than 45 in good health. The rearrangement combines TRBV15 with TRBJ2-1, with TRBD1 as a weak D call on 6 bases. The DNA sequence is given as TGTGCCACCAGCAGCCAACAGGGACCCTACAATGAGCAGTTCTTC. Its protein product is CATSSQQGPYNEQFF.